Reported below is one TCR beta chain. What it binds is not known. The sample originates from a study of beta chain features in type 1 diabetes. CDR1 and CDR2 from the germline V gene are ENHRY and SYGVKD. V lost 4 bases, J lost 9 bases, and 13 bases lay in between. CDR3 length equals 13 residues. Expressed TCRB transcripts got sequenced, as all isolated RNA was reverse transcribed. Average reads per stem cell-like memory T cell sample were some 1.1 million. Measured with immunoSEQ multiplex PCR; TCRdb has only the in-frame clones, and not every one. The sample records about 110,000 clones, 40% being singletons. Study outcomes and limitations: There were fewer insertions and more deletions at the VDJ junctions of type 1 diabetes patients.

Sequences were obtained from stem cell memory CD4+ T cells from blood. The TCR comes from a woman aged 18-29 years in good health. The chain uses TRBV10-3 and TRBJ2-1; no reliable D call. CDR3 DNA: TGTGCCATCAGTGGTGCTATCAATAGTGAGCAGTTCTTC. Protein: CAISGAINSEQFF.